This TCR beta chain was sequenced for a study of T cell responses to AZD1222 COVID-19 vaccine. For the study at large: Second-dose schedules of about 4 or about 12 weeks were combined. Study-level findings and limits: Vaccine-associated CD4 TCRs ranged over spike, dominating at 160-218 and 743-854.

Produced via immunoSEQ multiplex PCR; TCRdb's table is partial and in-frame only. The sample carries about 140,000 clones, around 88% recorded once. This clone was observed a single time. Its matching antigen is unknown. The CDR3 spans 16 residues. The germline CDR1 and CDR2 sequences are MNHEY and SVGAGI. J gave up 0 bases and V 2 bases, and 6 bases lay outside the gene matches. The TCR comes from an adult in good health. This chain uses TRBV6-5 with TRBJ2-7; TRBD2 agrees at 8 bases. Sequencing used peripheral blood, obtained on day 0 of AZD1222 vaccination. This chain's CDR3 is CASSYRTSRRSYEQYF. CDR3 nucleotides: TGTGCCAGCAGTTACCGGACTAGCCGTCGCTCCTACGAGCAGTACTTC.